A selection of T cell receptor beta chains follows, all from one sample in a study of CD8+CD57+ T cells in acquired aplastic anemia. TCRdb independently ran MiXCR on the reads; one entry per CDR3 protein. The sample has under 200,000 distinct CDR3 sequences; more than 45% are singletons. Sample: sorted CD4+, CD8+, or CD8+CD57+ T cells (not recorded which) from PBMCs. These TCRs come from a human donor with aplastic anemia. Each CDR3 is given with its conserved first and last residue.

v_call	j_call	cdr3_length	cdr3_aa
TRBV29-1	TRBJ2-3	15	CSSGLAGAGTDTQYF
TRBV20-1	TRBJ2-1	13	CSASSLGLASWFF
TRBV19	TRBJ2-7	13	CASSIDTSSEQYF
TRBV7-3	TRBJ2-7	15	CASSLVLTGGYEQYF
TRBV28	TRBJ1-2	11	CASSADRVGTF
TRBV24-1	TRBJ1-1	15	CATSGTGGRHTEAFF
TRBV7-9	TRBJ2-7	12	CASSVDLGEQYF
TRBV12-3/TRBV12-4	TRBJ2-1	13	CASTDQGGNEQFF
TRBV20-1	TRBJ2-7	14	CSARDSGGPWEQYF
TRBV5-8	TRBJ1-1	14	CACASGGEDTEAFF
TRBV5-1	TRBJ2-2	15	CASSLVGTYDGELFF
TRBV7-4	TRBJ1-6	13	CASSLGGVSPLHF
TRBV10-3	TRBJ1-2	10	CAISDKGYTF
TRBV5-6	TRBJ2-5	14	CASSLRTGQETQYF
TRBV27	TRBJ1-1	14	CASSLGGLNTEAFF
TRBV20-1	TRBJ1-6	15	CSAEAGTSGNSPLHF
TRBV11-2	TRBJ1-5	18	CASSLGWGRDSNNQPQHF
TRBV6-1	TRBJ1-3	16	CASIWQDFRDGNTIYF
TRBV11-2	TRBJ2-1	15	CASSSSLSSYNEQFF
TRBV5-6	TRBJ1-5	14	CASSLGSGNQPQHF
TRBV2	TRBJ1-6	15	CASSWDTTNNSPLHF
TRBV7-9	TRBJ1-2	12	CATERDRGGYTF
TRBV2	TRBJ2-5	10	CASRTGGAVF
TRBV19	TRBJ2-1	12	CASSILGNEQFF
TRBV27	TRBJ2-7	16	CASSLKRRGYSYEQYF
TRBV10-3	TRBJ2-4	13	CAISPSPLNIQYF
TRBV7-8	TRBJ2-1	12	CASSLLANEQFF